A selection of T cell receptor beta chains follows, all from one sample in a study of control samples from healthy donors and cancer patients. Profiling relied on immunoSEQ multiplex PCR, and the TCRdb table lists in-frame clones only, not all of them. The table includes under 55,000 clones, more than 85% detected once. The sequenced sample consisted of PBMCs. The receptor set was obtained from a woman in her forties with head and neck cancer. Both conserved end residues are part of each CDR3. A D gene is named only where the DNA matches it firmly. For some rows the clone size is stated as once, few or many, or as a class when expanded; others skip it.

size,J,V,D,DNA,CDR3
-,TRBJ1-3,TRBV11-2,-,TGTGCCAGCAGCTTAACTGTAGGGCCCTCTGGAAACACCATATATTTT,CASSLTVGPSGNTIYF
-,TRBJ1-5,TRBV19,-,TGTGCCAGTTCCGAGATGGCGTTTCCCCAGCATTTT,CASSEMAFPQHF
-,TRBJ1-1,TRBV20-1,-,TGCAGTGCATCCGGAGGGGGAGCTTTCTTT,CSASGGGAFF
once,TRBJ1-5,TRBV28,-,TGTGCCAGCAGTACGTTCCGTGGCAGGGCAAAAAATCAGCCCCAGCATTTT,CASSTFRGRAKNQPQHF
-,TRBJ2-7,TRBV3-1/TRBV3-2,TRBD2,TGTGCCAGCAGGACTAGCGGGGGGGGATCCGAGCAGTACTTC,CASRTSGGGSEQYF
-,TRBJ1-2,TRBV3-1/TRBV3-2,-,TGTGCCAGCAGCCGGGGGGATCCTCATGGCTACACCTTC,CASSRGDPHGYTF
-,TRBJ1-1,TRBV2,-,TGTGCCAGCAGTGGAGGACACCCGAACACTGAAGCTTTCTTT,CASSGGHPNTEAFF
once,TRBJ2-7,TRBV2,TRBD1,TGTGCCAGCAGAAGACAGGGGTCCTCCTACGAGCAGTACTTC,CASRRQGSSYEQYF
once,TRBJ1-4,TRBV2,-,TGTGCCAGCAGGGGCGGGACCCCACTTGAAAAACTGTTTTTT,CASRGGTPLEKLFF
-,TRBJ1-1,TRBV6-6,TRBD1,TGTGCCAGCAGTACGGGACAGGGGGCCGCTGAAGCTTTCTTT,CASSTGQGAAEAFF
-,TRBJ2-1,TRBV27,TRBD2,TGTGCCAGCAGTTTAAGGACTAGCGGGTCATCGGGGGAGCAGTTCTTC,CASSLRTSGSSGEQFF
-,TRBJ1-1,TRBV7-2,-,TGTGCCAGCAGCCTAAACAGGATAGGGACTGAAGCTTTCTTT,CASSLNRIGTEAFF
-,TRBJ2-1,TRBV5-6,-,TGTGCCAGCAGGCCGGGAATCGGTCAATACAATGAGCAGTTCTTC,CASRPGIGQYNEQFF
once,TRBJ1-1,TRBV11-3,-,TGTGCCAGCAGCGGGGGGGACACTGAAGCTTTCTTT,CASSGGDTEAFF
-,TRBJ1-1,TRBV19,-,TGTGCCAGTAGTATTAGGGTTTTGTGGTCGCTGCTGAACACTGAAGCTTTCTTT,CASSIRVLWSLLNTEAFF
once,TRBJ2-5,TRBV18,TRBD1,TGTGCCAGCTCACCAGGGACAGGGGTGGCGGTGGAGACCCAGTACTTC,CASSPGTGVAVETQYF
-,TRBJ1-4,TRBV5-1,-,TGCGCCAGCAGCCCTAACAGGGTACCTAATGAAAAACTGTTTTTT,CASSPNRVPNEKLFF
-,TRBJ2-7,TRBV11-2,-,TGTGCCAGCAGCTTCGGAGGGTACAACGAGCAGTACTTC,CASSFGGYNEQYF
-,TRBJ2-2,TRBV2,-,TGTGCCAGCAGACGGGGGGACACCCCGAGGACCGGGGAGCTGTTTTTT,CASRRGDTPRTGELFF
-,TRBJ1-2,TRBV7-9,-,TGTGCCAGCAGCCCTGGGGGGGTCAGGGGAGGTGATGGCTACACCTTC,CASSPGGVRGGDGYTF
once,TRBJ2-3,TRBV24-1,TRBD2,TGTGCCACCAGTGACACGGGACTAGAGGGCTCCGTAACAGATACGCAGTATTTT,CATSDTGLEGSVTDTQYF
-,TRBJ1-5,TRBV6-6,-,TGTGCCAGCAGTTACTGGACAGTCCTTTGGCCCCAGCATTTT,CASSYWTVLWPQHF
-,TRBJ1-2,TRBV6-5,TRBD1,TGTGCCAGCAGGACCACAGGGGGCATAAGCTACACCTTC,CASRTTGGISYTF
once,TRBJ1-2,TRBV19,TRBD1,TGTGCCAGTATCAGCCGGGACAGGGAATATGGCTACACCTTC,CASISRDREYGYTF
-,TRBJ1-5,TRBV6-5,TRBD1,TGTGCCAGCAAACAAGACAGGGGGGGTCAGCCCCAGCATTTT,CASKQDRGGQPQHF
-,TRBJ1-1,TRBV28,-,TGTGCCAGCAGTTCGCAGGGGTCTGAAGCTTTCTTT,CASSSQGSEAFF
-,TRBJ1-1,TRBV5-6,-,TGTGCCAGCAGCTTGGAAGGGTACAGGGTGAACACTGAAGCTTTCTTT,CASSLEGYRVNTEAFF
-,TRBJ1-2,TRBV12-3/TRBV12-4,TRBD1,TGTGCCAGCAGATACGGACAGGGAAGAGGCTTCACCTTC,CASRYGQGRGFTF
-,TRBJ2-2,TRBV19,-,TGTGCCACTGGGGAGAACACCGGGGAGCTGTTTTTT,CATGENTGELFF
-,TRBJ2-5,TRBV27,TRBD2,TGTGCCAGCAGTTTCCGGGAGGGAGGGAAGACCCAGTACTTC,CASSFREGGKTQYF
-,TRBJ1-2,TRBV2,TRBD1,TGTGCCAGCAAGGGGACAGGGTATGGCTACACCTTC,CASKGTGYGYTF
-,TRBJ1-5,TRBV2,-,TGTGCCAGCCGGAGGACCAGGAAGGAGCATTTT,CASRRTRKEHF